This T cell receptor (beta chain) was identified in a study of early T cells in non-severe SARS-CoV-2 infection. Whole-study context: Investigators sequenced bulk RNA drawn from unsorted whole blood, and chains remained unpaired. The study, taken as a whole, reports: Lookups in VDJdb leaned toward anti-spike CD8 responses and missed private and CD4 specificities.

This clonotype was observed at least ten times. Its antigen remains unknown. Unique molecular identifiers tagged individual cDNA molecules. Each CDR3 protein gets one entry after TCRdb re-called the 5' RACE reads with MiXCR. The sample has some 60,000 distinct CDR3 sequences, approximately 9% seen once; the top ten hold around 17%. V lost 5 bases to trimming and J lost 3 bases; unmatched junction nucleotides: 5. The CDR3 consists of 14 residues. Germline loops: CDR1 MNHEY, CDR2 SMNVEV (reference sequence). This rearrangement joins TRBV27 to TRBJ1-1, with 8 nucleotides matching TRBD1. The sample taken for sequencing was whole blood. This clonotype originated in an adult who was a healthcare worker with PCR-confirmed SARS-CoV-2 infection or an uninfected control (not recorded which). CDR3 protein: CASSGQGSDTEAFF. Here the CDR3 DNA reads TGTGCCAGCAGTGGACAGGGATCGGACACTGAAGCTTTCTTT.